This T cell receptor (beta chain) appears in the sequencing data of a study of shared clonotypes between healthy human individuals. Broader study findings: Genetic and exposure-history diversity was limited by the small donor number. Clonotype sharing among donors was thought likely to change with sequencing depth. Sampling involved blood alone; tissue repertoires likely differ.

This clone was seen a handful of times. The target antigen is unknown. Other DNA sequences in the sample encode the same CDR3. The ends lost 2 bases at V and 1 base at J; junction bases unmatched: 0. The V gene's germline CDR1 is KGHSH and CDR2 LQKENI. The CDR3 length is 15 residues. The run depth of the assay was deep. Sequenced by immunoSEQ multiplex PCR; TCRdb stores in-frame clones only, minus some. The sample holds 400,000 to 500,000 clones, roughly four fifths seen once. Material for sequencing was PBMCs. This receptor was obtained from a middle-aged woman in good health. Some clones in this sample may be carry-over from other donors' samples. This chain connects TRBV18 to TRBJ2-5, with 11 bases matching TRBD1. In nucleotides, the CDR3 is TGTGCCAGCTCACCAGGACAGGGGGCCCAAGAGACCCAGTACTTC. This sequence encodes CASSPGQGAQETQYF.